This T cell receptor (beta chain) was captured in a study of OX40 agonist ivuxolimab in advanced cancers. Looking at the study overall: Each dose-escalation patient presented with hepatocellular carcinoma, melanoma, renal cell or head and neck cancer. The mean age was approximately 56 years, ranging from about 20 to 90, with 80% to 85% of participants male. Points from the study as a whole: What antigens the expanded peripheral T cells recognized was never established.

This CDR3 contains 16 residues. The V gene lost 5 bases and the J gene lost 10 bases, with 24 bases spanning the gap. Per the germline V gene, CDR1 is LNHDA and CDR2 is SQIVND (reference sequence). Assay: immunoSEQ multiplex PCR; the TCRdb copy retains only in-frame clones and omits some. Among approximately 50,000 clones listed, around 94% were seen once. As for this clone: Antigen specificity is unknown.

The sample was CD4+ or CD8+ T cells sorted from blood, taken in a trial of the OX40 agonist ivuxolimab. The V gene is TRBV19, the J gene TRBJ2-1, with D unresolved. This clonotype was obtained from an adult with an advanced solid tumor such as melanoma, head and neck, liver or kidney cancer. The CDR3 region has the DNA TGTGCCAGTAGTGAACTTGTGTTGGGGTCATTCGACGAGCAGTTCTTC. Translated: CASSELVLGSFDEQFF.